This T cell receptor beta chain was sequenced in a study of spatial heterogeneity in lung cancer. Study summary: Beta-chain sequences consistently outnumbered alpha-chain sequences in detection.

The time point is: sample taken at primary tumor resection. TCRdb re-called the 5' RACE reads through MiXCR, storing one row per CDR3 protein. The data show just under 95,000 distinct CDR3 sequences, around 12% seen once. This clonotype was observed a few times. Sequences were derived from PBMCs, sampled at surgery. This TCR was sampled from a male donor with early-stage non-small cell lung cancer.

Here the CDR3 reads CASSLGQGFSYNEQFF. CDR3 DNA: TGTGCCAGCAGCTTGGGGCAGGGGTTCTCCTACAATGAGCAGTTCTTC. The V call is TRBV11-2, the J call TRBJ2-1, with D maybe TRBD1 (6 bases). Germline CDR1 SGHAT, CDR2 FQNNGV. This CDR3 region has 16 residues. V was clipped by 3 bases and J by 0 bases, with 12 bases between them.